This T cell receptor beta chain stems from a study of cytomegalovirus exposure and HLA in healthy donors. Study-wide results and caveats: Cytomegalovirus status, reportedly, was diagnosed with high specificity and sensitivity by the classifier. Whilst most TCR sequences proved rare, a subset of public TCRs occurred across many donors. It was confirmed in vitro that a few of the CMV-associated chains were specific for CMV antigens.

The trim removed 6 bases at V and 1 base at J, leaving 6 bases unmatched. The CDR3 loop spans 13 amino acids. Germline CDR1 is SQVTM and CDR2 is ANQGSEA. TCRdb's table, derived via immunoSEQ multiplex PCR, lists solely in-frame clones and lacks some. The sample holds a few hundred thousand clones; 90% are singletons and the top ten take 0.37%. Donors came from a validation cohort of over a hundred subjects, distinct from the first 666-subject cohort. For this clone: Its antigen is undetermined.

This receptor was taken from a young woman in good health and CMV-seronegative. The sequencing sample was made of PBMCs. The chain carries TRBV29-1 and TRBJ2-7, with 7 bases matching TRBD1. In DNA, the CDR3 is TGCAGCGTCAGGGAGACAGGGTCCTACGAGCAGTACTTC. Translating gives CSVRETGSYEQYF.